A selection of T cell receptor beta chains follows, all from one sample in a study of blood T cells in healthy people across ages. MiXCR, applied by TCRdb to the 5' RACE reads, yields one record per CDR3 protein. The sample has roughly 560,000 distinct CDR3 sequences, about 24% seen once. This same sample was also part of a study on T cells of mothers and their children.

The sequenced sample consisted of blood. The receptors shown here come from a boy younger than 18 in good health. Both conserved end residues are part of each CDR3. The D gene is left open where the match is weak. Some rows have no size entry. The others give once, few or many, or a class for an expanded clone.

DNA: TGTGCCAGCAGTGAAATACGTCGGGGGGCAGCGATCACCGGGGAGCTGTTTTTT; CDR3: CASSEIRRGAAITGELFF; D: NA; V: TRBV6-1; size: few; J: TRBJ2-2
DNA: TGTGCCAGCAGTGAAAATGTCCAGGGCTCTCTAAACTATGGCTACACCTTC; CDR3: CASSENVQGSLNYGYTF; D: NA; V: TRBV6-1; size: NA; J: TRBJ1-2
DNA: TGTGCCAGCAGTTTACCGGGACAGGGAAAAGCTGGGGCCAACGTCCTGACTTTC; CDR3: CASSLPGQGKAGANVLTF; D: TRBD1; V: TRBV12-3/TRBV12-4; size: NA; J: TRBJ2-6
DNA: TGTGCCAGCAGCTTCCGACAGGGGCCCGCGAACACCGGGGAGCTGTTTTTT; CDR3: CASSFRQGPANTGELFF; D: TRBD1; V: TRBV7-9; size: few; J: TRBJ2-2
DNA: TGTGCCAGCAGTGGTCCAGCGGGGGGGGTAGATGAGCAGTTCTTC; CDR3: CASSGPAGGVDEQFF; D: TRBD2; V: TRBV2; size: NA; J: TRBJ2-1
DNA: TGTGCCAGCAGCTTAGAGGGAACGGGAGCGGGGGCGTCGTATTTT; CDR3: CASSLEGTGAGASYF; D: TRBD2; V: TRBV7-2; size: NA; J: TRBJ2-3
DNA: TGTGCCAGCAGCCAAGAGGTGGCGGGCCAGCAGTTCTTC; CDR3: CASSQEVAGQQFF; D: NA; V: TRBV3-1; size: few; J: TRBJ2-1
DNA: TGTGCCAGTACCCCTTTCCTGCTAGCGGGGGGCGGAGGAGAGACCCAGTACTTC; CDR3: CASTPFLLAGGGGETQYF; D: TRBD2; V: TRBV19; size: NA; J: TRBJ2-5
DNA: TGTGCCACCCGACGGGCTATTCAAGAGACCCAGTACTTC; CDR3: CATRRAIQETQYF; D: NA; V: TRBV6-5; size: NA; J: TRBJ2-5
DNA: TGTGCCAGCACTCCGACAGCCCCCATAGGCTACACCTTC; CDR3: CASTPTAPIGYTF; D: NA; V: TRBV28; size: NA; J: TRBJ1-2
DNA: TGTGCCAGCAGTTTGTACAGGGTCGATGGCTACACCTTC; CDR3: CASSLYRVDGYTF; D: NA; V: TRBV28; size: few; J: TRBJ1-2
DNA: TGTGCCATCAGTGACCCCCCGGGTACCTCCTACGAGCAGTACTTC; CDR3: CAISDPPGTSYEQYF; D: NA; V: TRBV10-3; size: few; J: TRBJ2-7
DNA: TGTGCCAGCAGCCTACACCCAATACTAGCGGGAGGGCCCAAAGAGACCCAGTACTTC; CDR3: CASSLHPILAGGPKETQYF; D: TRBD2; V: TRBV7-2; size: NA; J: TRBJ2-5
DNA: TGTGCCAGCAGCTTGACGGGGCACGAAGCTTTCTTT; CDR3: CASSLTGHEAFF; D: NA; V: TRBV5-5; size: NA; J: TRBJ1-1
DNA: TGTGCCAGCAGCTCACTGGTGGGAGAGTACACCGGGGAGCTGTTTTTT; CDR3: CASSSLVGEYTGELFF; D: NA; V: TRBV27; size: few; J: TRBJ2-2
DNA: TGCAGCGGTGTTCGGGGAGGGTTTATCGATGAGCAGTTCTTC; CDR3: CSGVRGGFIDEQFF; D: TRBD2; V: TRBV29-1; size: few; J: TRBJ2-1
DNA: TGTGCCAGCAGCCCCGATGGGACTAGCGGGCTTCAAGAGACCCAGTACTTC; CDR3: CASSPDGTSGLQETQYF; D: TRBD2; V: TRBV7-3; size: NA; J: TRBJ2-5
DNA: TGCAGCGGAAAGGTGGGACAGGGGGAAGAGACCCAGTACTTC; CDR3: CSGKVGQGEETQYF; D: TRBD1; V: TRBV29-1; size: NA; J: TRBJ2-5
DNA: TGTGCCAGCAGCTCTCGGACAGGAGACTATGAAAAACTGTTTTTT; CDR3: CASSSRTGDYEKLFF; D: TRBD1; V: TRBV12-3/TRBV12-4; size: NA; J: TRBJ1-4
DNA: TGTGCCAGCAGCCAAGGATGGGATAACTATGGCTACACCTTC; CDR3: CASSQGWDNYGYTF; D: NA; V: TRBV3-1; size: NA; J: TRBJ1-2